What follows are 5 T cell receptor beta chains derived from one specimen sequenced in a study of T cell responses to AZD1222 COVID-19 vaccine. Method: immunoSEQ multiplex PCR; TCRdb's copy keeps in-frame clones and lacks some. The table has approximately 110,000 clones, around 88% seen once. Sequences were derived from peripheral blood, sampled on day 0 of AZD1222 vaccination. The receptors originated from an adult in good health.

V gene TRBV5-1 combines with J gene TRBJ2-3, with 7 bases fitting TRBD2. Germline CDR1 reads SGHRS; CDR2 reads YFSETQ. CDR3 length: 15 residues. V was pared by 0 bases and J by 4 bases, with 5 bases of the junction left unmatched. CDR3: CASSLVSGGSDTQYF. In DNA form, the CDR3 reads TGCGCCAGCAGCTTGGTGTCGGGGGGATCAGATACGCAGTATTTT.

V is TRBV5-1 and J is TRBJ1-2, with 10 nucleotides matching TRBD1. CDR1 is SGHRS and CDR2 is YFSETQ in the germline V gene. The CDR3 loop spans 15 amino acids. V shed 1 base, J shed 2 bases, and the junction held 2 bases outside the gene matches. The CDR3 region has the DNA TGCGCCAGCAGCTTGTCGGGACAGGGGAACTATGGCTACACCTTC. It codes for CASSLSGQGNYGYTF.

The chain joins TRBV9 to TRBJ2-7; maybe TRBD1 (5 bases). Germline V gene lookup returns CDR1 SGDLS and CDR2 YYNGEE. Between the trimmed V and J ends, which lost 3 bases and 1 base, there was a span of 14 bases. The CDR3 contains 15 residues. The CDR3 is CASSASGAGSYEQYF. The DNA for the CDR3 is TGTGCCAGCAGCGCCAGTGGGGCAGGATCCTACGAGCAGTACTTC.

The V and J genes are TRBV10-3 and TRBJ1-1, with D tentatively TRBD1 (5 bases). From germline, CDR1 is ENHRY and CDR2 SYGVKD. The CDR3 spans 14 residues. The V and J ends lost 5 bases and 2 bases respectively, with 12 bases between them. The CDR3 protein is CAISRGGENTEAFF. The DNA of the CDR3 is TGTGCCATCAGTCGGGGAGGGGAAAACACTGAAGCTTTCTTT.

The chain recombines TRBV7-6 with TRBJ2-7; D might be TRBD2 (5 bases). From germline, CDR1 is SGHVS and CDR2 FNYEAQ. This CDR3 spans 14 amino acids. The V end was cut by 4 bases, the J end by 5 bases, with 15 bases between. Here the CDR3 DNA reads TGTGCCAGCAGCTACGGGCTGTTGGGAGACGAGCAGTACTTC. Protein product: CASSYGLLGDEQYF.